One sample yielded the 32 T cell receptor beta chains listed below, sequenced in a study of T cell responses to AZD1222 COVID-19 vaccine. Assay: immunoSEQ multiplex PCR; the TCRdb copy retains only in-frame clones and omits some. The sample has fewer than 85,000 clones, under 95% seen once. The sequencing used peripheral blood, collected on day 0 of AZD1222 vaccination. These receptors were obtained from an adult in good health.

The rearrangement links TRBV11-2 to TRBJ1-2; TRBD1 matches 9 bases. This CDR3 comprises 17 residues. The ends lost 4 bases at V and 2 bases at J; junction bases unmatched: 11. The germline V gene encodes CDR1 SGHAT and CDR2 FQNNGV. DNA of the CDR3: TGTGCCAGCAGCTCAAATTCAGGACAGGGGATGAACTATGGCTACACCTTC. The encoded protein is CASSSNSGQGMNYGYTF.

The V and J genes are TRBV4-2 and TRBJ2-1, with 7 bases aligning to TRBD1. The CDR3 loop spans 15 amino acids. Losses at the gene ends were 4 bases for V and 8 bases for J; bases not matched to a gene: 11. The germline CDR1 and CDR2 sequences are LGHNA and YNFKEQ. The CDR3, as DNA: TGTGCCAGCAGCCGAAGCCTACCTGGGACAGATGAGCAGTTCTTC. Translation: CASSRSLPGTDEQFF.

The chain links TRBV5-8 to TRBJ1-5, with a weak D call TRBD1 (5 bases). V lost 4 bases and J 6 bases, leaving 17 bases between the germline ends. Germline-derived CDR1 and CDR2 are SGHTS and YDEGEE. The CDR3 is 15 residues long. CDR3 in amino acids: CASSRDGGGSQPQHF. CDR3 DNA sequence: TGTGCCAGCAGCAGGGATGGGGGAGGTAGTCAGCCCCAGCATTTT.

The V and J genes are TRBV6-6 and TRBJ1-1; D not resolved. The CDR3 length is 13 residues. The germline V gene encodes CDR1 MNHNY and CDR2 SVGAGI (reference sequence). Trimming shortened V by 6 bases and J by 4 bases, and 12 bases separated the two germline ends. CDR3 protein: CASSPLALTEAFF. CDR3 bases: TGTGCCAGCAGCCCCCTCGCCCTCACTGAAGCTTTCTTT.

This rearrangement joins TRBV15 to TRBJ2-7; D gene ambiguous. Trimming took 0 bases from V and 2 from J, leaving 11 bases between them. CDR3 size: 15 residues. Germline CDR1 reads LNHNV; CDR2 reads YYDKDF (reference sequence). The CDR3 region is CATSREKGYPYEQYF. The DNA of the CDR3 is TGTGCCACCAGCAGAGAAAAGGGTTATCCCTACGAGCAGTACTTC. The complete variable domain, with remaining parts taken from reference TRBV15 and TRBJ2-7, reads DAMVIQNPRYQVTQFGKPVTLSCSQTLNHNVMYWYQQKSSQAPKLLFHYYDKDFNNEADTPDNFQSRRPNTSFCFLDIRSPGLGDTAMYLCATSREKGYPYEQYFGPGTRLTVT.

The V call is TRBV6-5, the J call TRBJ1-2, with D possibly matching TRBD1 (6 bases). This CDR3 has 12 residues. The ends were cut back, 5 bases at V and 3 bases at J, with 7 bases in the middle. In germline, CDR1 is MNHEY, CDR2 SVGAGI. CDR3 sequence (DNA): TGTGCCAGCAGTCGACAGGACTATGGCTACACCTTC. This encodes CASSRQDYGYTF.

V usage is TRBV6-5 and J usage is TRBJ1-5; no reliable D call. Germline lookup yields CDR1 MNHEY and CDR2 SVGAGI. V lost 5 bases, J lost 5 bases, and 10 bases lay in between. This CDR3 is built from 13 residues. CDR3 residues: CASSPPSYQPQHF. The CDR3 DNA sequence: TGTGCCAGCAGTCCCCCGTCCTATCAGCCCCAGCATTTT.

This chain links TRBV6-5 with TRBJ1-1; weak D call: TRBD1 (5 bases). Germline V gene data show CDR1 as MNHEY and CDR2 as SVGAGI. Trimming removed 6 bases at V and 8 bases at J, with 16 bases between. CDR3 length: 13 amino acids. CDR3 amino acids: CASRLHTGSEAFF. The CDR3 DNA reads as TGTGCCAGCAGACTCCACACAGGTTCCGAAGCTTTCTTT.

The J gene is TRBJ2-3, the V gene TRBV20-1; 8 bases are shared with TRBD2. This CDR3 is 15 amino acids long. The V and J ends lost 3 bases and 2 bases, in that order; junction bases with no gene match: 7. Germline V lookup: CDR1 DFQATT, CDR2 SNEGSKA (reference sequence). The CDR3 DNA follows: TGCAGTGCTAGTCAGGGCGGGGGGACCACAGATACGCAGTATTTT. Translating it yields CSASQGGGTTDTQYF.

A few counts support this clone. The chain couples TRBV6-2 or TRBV6-3 to TRBJ2-1, with D uncertain. Germline loops: CDR1 MNHEY, CDR2 SVGEGT. The CDR3 consists of 15 residues. V was pared by 4 bases and J by 3 bases, with 13 bases between. The CDR3 sequence: CASSLGPLLYNEQFF. The CDR3 DNA reads TGTGCCAGCAGTTTAGGGCCTCTCCTCTACAATGAGCAGTTCTTC.

The chain carries TRBV10-3 and TRBJ2-1, with D possibly being TRBD2 (7 bases). Germline lookup yields CDR1 ENHRY and CDR2 SYGVKD. V lost 8 bases and J lost 8, with 19 bases in between. The CDR3 runs 14 residues. The CDR3 DNA reads TGTGCCATCTCTACTCCATCGGGGGGCCATGAGCAGTTCTTC. Its translation is CAISTPSGGHEQFF.

Written as DNA, the CDR3 is TGTGCCAGCAGCTTGGCCACGGGCGGGGGACCCTACGAGCAGTACTTC. It encodes CASSLATGGGPYEQYF. This chain links TRBV5-4 with TRBJ2-7; 7 bases match TRBD2. CDR3 length: 16 amino acids. CDR1 is SGHNT and CDR2 is YYREEE in the germline V gene (reference sequence). J lost 2 bases, V lost 0 bases, and 8 bases had no gene match.

To note about this clone: Other nucleotide sequences from this sample produce the same CDR3. The chain combines TRBV7-9 with TRBJ1-5; no clear D. V lost 5 bases, J lost 5 bases, and 7 bases lay in between. The germline V gene encodes CDR1 SEHNR and CDR2 FQNEAQ (reference sequence). The CDR3 has 12 residues. The CDR3 is CASSPVDQPQHF. As DNA, the CDR3 is TGTGCCAGCAGCCCGGTGGATCAGCCCCAGCATTTT.

This chain links TRBV27 with TRBJ1-1, with D tentatively TRBD1 (6 bases). The CDR3 is made up of 15 amino acids. Germline values: CDR1 MNHEY, CDR2 SMNVEV (reference sequence). The V end was cut by 3 bases, the J end by 3 bases, with 14 bases between. This chain's CDR3 is CASSFGQTVDTEAFF. The CDR3 nucleotides read TGTGCCAGCAGTTTCGGACAGACGGTGGACACTGAAGCTTTCTTT.

This sequence joins TRBV19 and TRBJ1-1; possibly TRBD1 for D (6 bases). Germline assignment: CDR1 LNHDA and CDR2 SQIVND (reference sequence). This CDR3 region has 14 residues. V gave up 6 bases and J gave up 9 bases, with 20 bases separating them. The CDR3 sequence is CASSGTGRRGKAFF. Written as DNA, the CDR3 is TGTGCCAGTAGCGGTACAGGTCGGAGGGGGAAAGCTTTCTTT.

The genes are TRBV24-1 and TRBJ2-1, with 8 bases matching TRBD2. The CDR3 covers 15 residues. V trimming: 5 bases; J trimming: 7 bases; junction bases outside the gene matches: 9. CDR1 is KGHDR and CDR2 is SFDVKD in the germline V gene. This CDR3 reads CATSGQRGGGNEQFF. Here the CDR3 DNA reads TGTGCCACCAGTGGCCAACGGGGGGGCGGGAATGAGCAGTTCTTC.

V and J are TRBV19 and TRBJ1-3, with 8 positions matching TRBD1. Unmatched junction bases numbered 15, after V lost 8 bases and J lost 0 bases. Per the germline V gene, CDR1 is LNHDA and CDR2 is SQIVND (reference sequence). The CDR3 has 18 residues. The CDR3 region is CASDRGLRSQFSGNTIYF. In DNA form, the CDR3 reads TGTGCCAGTGACAGGGGACTACGCTCGCAATTCTCTGGAAACACCATATATTTT.

This clone was seen once. The V gene is TRBV11-3, the J gene TRBJ2-1; 11 positions match TRBD2. The V and J ends lost 0 bases and 5 bases, in that order; junction bases with no gene match: 6. The germline CDR1 and CDR2 sequences are SGHNT and YENEEA. The CDR3 sequence is 17 residues long. CDR3 DNA: TGTGCCAGCAGCTTAGATTGGGCTAGCGGGGGGAACAATGAGCAGTTCTTC. The encoded protein is CASSLDWASGGNNEQFF. Together with reference TRBV11-3 and TRBJ2-1, the CDR3 gives the full variable domain: EAGVVQSPRYKIIEKKQPVAFWCNPISGHNTLYWYLQNLGQGPELLIRYENEEAVDDSQLPKDRFSAERLKGVDSTLKIQPAELGDSAVYLCASSLDWASGGNNEQFFGPGTRLTVL.

In nucleotides, the CDR3 is TGCAGCGTTGGGGGACTAGCGGAAAACTACGAGCAGTACTTC. It codes for CSVGGLAENYEQYF. The chain has TRBV29-1 and TRBJ2-7; 11 nucleotides align to TRBD2. This CDR3 has 14 amino acids. Unmatched junction bases numbered 5, after V lost 4 bases and J lost 3 bases. Germline V gene sequence: CDR1 SQVTM, CDR2 ANQGSEA.

As DNA, the CDR3 is TGTGCCAGCAGCGTAGAGGTGGGGGACAGGGAAGCTTTCTTT. Its protein product is CASSVEVGDREAFF. This chain joins TRBV9 and TRBJ1-1; 8 bases line up with TRBD1. The germline V gene has CDR1 SGDLS and CDR2 YYNGEE. With 0 bases clipped from V and 8 bases from J, the junction kept 6 bases outside the gene matches. The CDR3 has 14 amino acids. The variable domain in full, with the rest retrieved from reference TRBV9 and TRBJ1-1, is DSGVTQTPKHLITATGQRVTLRCSPRSGDLSVYWYQQSLDQGLQFLIQYYNGEERAKGNILERFSAQQFPDLHSELNLSSLELGDSALYFCASSVEVGDREAFFGQGTRLTVV.

The rearrangement joins TRBV11-3 to TRBJ2-2; 8 positions agree with TRBD1. Trimming cost V 5 bases and J 1 base; bases outside gene matches: 12. The CDR3 length is 18 residues. Germline CDR1 SGHNT, CDR2 YENEEA. This CDR3 reads CASSPDRAHLRNTGELFF. In DNA, the CDR3 is TGTGCCAGCAGCCCGGACAGGGCACACCTACGGAACACCGGGGAGCTGTTTTTT. Supplemented by reference TRBV11-3 and TRBJ2-2, the full variable domain reads EAGVVQSPRYKIIEKKQPVAFWCNPISGHNTLYWYLQNLGQGPELLIRYENEEAVDDSQLPKDRFSAERLKGVDSTLKIQPAELGDSAVYLCASSPDRAHLRNTGELFFGEGSRLTVL.

The J gene is TRBJ1-1, the V gene TRBV4-3; 10 bases fit TRBD1. CDR1 LGHNA and CDR2 YSLEER come from the germline V gene. The CDR3 extends over 14 amino acids. V shed 3 bases, J shed 4 bases, and the junction held 2 bases outside the gene matches. The DNA of the CDR3 is TGCGCCAGCAGCCACCGGACAGGGGGCACTGAAGCTTTCTTT. Amino acids: CASSHRTGGTEAFF.

V usage is TRBV28 and J usage is TRBJ2-1; D is ambiguous. With 1 base removed from V and 0 bases from J, the gap between germline ends came to 7 bases. This CDR3 has 15 amino acids. Germline CDR1 is MDHEN and CDR2 is SYDVKM. The chain's CDR3 is CASSLSTSSYNEQFF. DNA of the CDR3: TGTGCCAGCAGTTTATCAACCAGCTCCTACAATGAGCAGTTCTTC.

CDR3 DNA sequence: TGTGCCAGCAGCTCCGATGGTGAGACCCAGTACTTC. Translating gives CASSSDGETQYF. The chain joins TRBV7-2 to TRBJ2-5; D is undetermined. Germline V CDR1 and CDR2: SGHTA, FQGNSA. The CDR3 runs 12 residues. V was trimmed by 4 bases and J by 5 bases, leaving 8 bases between them. The full variable domain, completed using reference TRBV7-2 and TRBJ2-5, is GAGVSQSPSNKVTEKGKDVELRCDPISGHTALYWYRQSLGQGLEFLIYFQGNSAPDKSGLPSDRFSAERTGGSVSTLTIQRTQQEDSAVYLCASSSDGETQYFGPGTRLLVL.

The V and J genes are TRBV3-1 (or the pseudogene TRBV3-2) and TRBJ1-1; D might be TRBD1 (6 bases). The CDR3 extends over 17 amino acids. With 4 bases removed from V and 0 bases from J, the gap between germline ends came to 18 bases. Germline V lookup: CDR1 LGHDT, CDR2 YNNKEL (reference sequence). The CDR3 bases are TGTGCCAGCAGCCTAAGAATAGGGGGGGCCATGAACACTGAAGCTTTCTTT. It translates to CASSLRIGGAMNTEAFF.

The genes are TRBV5-6 and TRBJ1-6, with D unresolved. Per the germline V gene, CDR1 is SGHDT and CDR2 is YYEEEE. This CDR3 region has 14 residues. V lost 0 bases and J 4 bases, leaving 5 bases between the germline ends. The CDR3 sequence is CASSLGEYNSPLHF. The CDR3 DNA reads TGTGCCAGCAGCTTGGGGGAGTATAATTCACCCCTCCACTTT.

The V and J genes are TRBV28 and TRBJ1-5; D unclear. This CDR3 region has 13 residues. Germline CDR1 is MDHEN and CDR2 is SYDVKM. The germline V and J ends were trimmed by 6 bases and 0 bases, with 6 bases remaining between them. This CDR3 reads CASSLNSNQPQHF. Written as DNA, the CDR3 is TGTGCCAGCAGCCTCAATAGCAATCAGCCCCAGCATTTT.

The chain uses TRBV7-6 and TRBJ1-4; D is uncertain. V lost 5 bases, J lost 0 bases, and 10 bases lay in between. CDR3 length: 15 residues. The V gene's germline CDR1 is SGHVS and CDR2 FNYEAQ. The CDR3 reads CASSPEPATNEKLFF. The CDR3 DNA reads as TGTGCCAGCAGCCCCGAGCCCGCAACTAATGAAAAACTGTTTTTT.

V is TRBV5-4 and J is TRBJ2-7; D is possibly TRBD1 (6 bases). V was clipped by 1 base and J by 2 bases, with 13 bases between them. The CDR3 extends over 15 amino acids. Per the germline V gene, CDR1 is SGHNT and CDR2 is YYREEE (reference sequence). CDR3 sequence (DNA): TGTGCCAGCAGCTTGAGTTACAGGGATACCTACGAGCAGTACTTC. Residues: CASSLSYRDTYEQYF.

The chain has TRBV7-2 and TRBJ2-1; TRBD2 matches at 8 bases. CDR1 and CDR2 from the germline V gene are SGHTA and FQGNSA. V gave up 2 bases and J gave up 4 bases; unmatched junction bases: 7. This CDR3 is 16 amino acids long. The CDR3 DNA reads TGTGCCAGCAGCTTACCCGGCGGGAGGTATTACAATGAGCAGTTCTTC. This translates into CASSLPGGRYYNEQFF.

V is TRBV5-1 and J is TRBJ1-2; 7 positions agree with TRBD1. CDR1 SGHRS and CDR2 YFSETQ come from the germline V gene. The CDR3 extends over 13 amino acids. The ends lost 4 bases at V and 4 bases at J; junction bases unmatched: 4. In DNA, the CDR3 is TGCGCCAGCAGCGGAGGGACAGCCTATGGCTACACCTTC. It specifies CASSGGTAYGYTF.

CDR3 in amino acids: CASSYLGEGNQPQHF. CDR3 DNA sequence: TGTGCCAGCAGTTATCTAGGGGAGGGCAATCAGCCCCAGCATTTT. The chain recombines TRBV6-5 with TRBJ1-5, with a weak D call TRBD1 (5 bases). The V end lost 3 bases, the J end lost 2 bases, and 11 bases lay between the germline ends. CDR3 size: 15 residues. Germline lookup yields CDR1 MNHEY and CDR2 SVGAGI.